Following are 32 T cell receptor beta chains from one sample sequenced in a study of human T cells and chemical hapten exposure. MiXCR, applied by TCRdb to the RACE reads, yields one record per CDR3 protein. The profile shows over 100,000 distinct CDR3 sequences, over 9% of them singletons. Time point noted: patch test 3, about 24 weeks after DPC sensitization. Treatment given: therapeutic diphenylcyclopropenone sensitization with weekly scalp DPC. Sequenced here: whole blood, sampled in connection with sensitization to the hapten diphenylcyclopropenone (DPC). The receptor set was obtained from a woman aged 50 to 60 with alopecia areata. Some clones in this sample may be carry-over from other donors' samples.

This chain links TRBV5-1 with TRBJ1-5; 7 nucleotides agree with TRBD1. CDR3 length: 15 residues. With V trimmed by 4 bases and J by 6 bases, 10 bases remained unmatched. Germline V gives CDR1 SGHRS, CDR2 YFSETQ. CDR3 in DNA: TGCGCCAGCAGCCTGGGGACAGTTCAGGGTCAGCCCCAGCATTTT. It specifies CASSLGTVQGQPQHF.

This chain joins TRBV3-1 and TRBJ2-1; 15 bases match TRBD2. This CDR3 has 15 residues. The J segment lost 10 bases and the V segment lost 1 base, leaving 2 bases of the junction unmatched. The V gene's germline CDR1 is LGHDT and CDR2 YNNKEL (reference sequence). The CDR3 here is CASSQAGLAGGEQFF. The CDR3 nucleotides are TGTGCCAGCAGCCAAGCCGGACTAGCGGGAGGGGAGCAGTTCTTC.

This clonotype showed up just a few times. CDR3 bases: TGCAGCGCCGGGACAGGGGACTCCTACGAGCAGTACTTC. Translated, it gives CSAGTGDSYEQYF. V gene TRBV29-1 combines with J gene TRBJ2-7; 10 nucleotides align to TRBD1. CDR1 is SQVTM, CDR2 ANQGSEA, per germline. The CDR3 has 13 amino acids. The V segment lost 7 bases and the J segment 0 bases; nucleotides outside the gene matches: 3.

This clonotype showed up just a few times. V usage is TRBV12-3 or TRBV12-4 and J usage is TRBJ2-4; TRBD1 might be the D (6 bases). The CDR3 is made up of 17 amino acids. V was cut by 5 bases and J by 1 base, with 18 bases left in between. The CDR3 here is CASSPRDNGEAKNIQYF. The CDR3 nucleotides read TGTGCCAGCAGTCCACGGGACAATGGCGAGGCCAAAAACATTCAGTACTTC.

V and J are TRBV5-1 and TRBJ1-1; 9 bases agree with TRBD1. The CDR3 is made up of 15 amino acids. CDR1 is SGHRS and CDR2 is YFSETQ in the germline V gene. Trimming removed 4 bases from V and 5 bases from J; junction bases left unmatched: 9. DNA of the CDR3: TGCGCCAGCAGCCCAGCCGGGACAGGGCGAACTGAAGCTTTCTTT. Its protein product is CASSPAGTGRTEAFF.

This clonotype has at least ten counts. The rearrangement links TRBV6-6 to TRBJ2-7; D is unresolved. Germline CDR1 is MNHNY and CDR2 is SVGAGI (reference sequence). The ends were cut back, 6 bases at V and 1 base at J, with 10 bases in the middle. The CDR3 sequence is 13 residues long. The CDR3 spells CASSSSRSYEQYF. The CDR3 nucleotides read TGTGCCAGCAGCTCCTCCAGGTCCTACGAGCAGTACTTC.

The CDR3 sequence is CASSFGLVGTGSYNEQFF. DNA of the CDR3: TGTGCCAGCAGTTTCGGTTTAGTAGGGACAGGCTCCTACAATGAGCAGTTCTTC. The chain combines TRBV28 with TRBJ2-1; 8 nucleotides agree with TRBD1. Germline V gene lookup returns CDR1 MDHEN and CDR2 SYDVKM. The J segment lost 0 bases and the V segment lost 3 bases, leaving 10 bases of the junction unmatched. There are 18 residues in the CDR3.

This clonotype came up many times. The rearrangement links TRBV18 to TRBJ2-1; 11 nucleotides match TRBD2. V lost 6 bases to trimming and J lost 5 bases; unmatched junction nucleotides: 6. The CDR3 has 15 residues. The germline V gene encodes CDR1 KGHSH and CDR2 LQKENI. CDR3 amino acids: CASSPGTSGNNEQFF. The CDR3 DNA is TGTGCCAGCTCGCCGGGGACTAGCGGCAACAATGAGCAGTTCTTC.

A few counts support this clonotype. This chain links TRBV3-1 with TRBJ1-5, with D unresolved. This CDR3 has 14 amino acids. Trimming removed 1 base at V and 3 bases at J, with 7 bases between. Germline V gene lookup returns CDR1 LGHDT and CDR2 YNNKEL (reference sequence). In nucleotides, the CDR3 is TGTGCCAGCAGCCAAGGCGGACTCAATCAGCCCCAGCATTTT. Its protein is CASSQGGLNQPQHF.

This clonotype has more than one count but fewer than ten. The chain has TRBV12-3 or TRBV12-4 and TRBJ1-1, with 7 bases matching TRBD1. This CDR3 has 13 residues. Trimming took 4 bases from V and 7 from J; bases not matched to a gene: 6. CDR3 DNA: TGTGCCAGCAGTTCCGGACAGGCCCATGAAGCTTTCTTT. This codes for CASSSGQAHEAFF.

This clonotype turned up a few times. CDR3 region: CASSLTGGRGTDTQYF. The CDR3, as DNA: TGTGCCAGCAGCTTGACGGGCGGCCGGGGGACAGATACGCAGTATTTT. The genes are TRBV5-6 and TRBJ2-3; a possible D gene is TRBD2 (6 bases). The germline V gene has CDR1 SGHDT and CDR2 YYEEEE. The CDR3 has 16 amino acids. Trimming left V 1 base short and J 3 bases short, with 15 bases between.

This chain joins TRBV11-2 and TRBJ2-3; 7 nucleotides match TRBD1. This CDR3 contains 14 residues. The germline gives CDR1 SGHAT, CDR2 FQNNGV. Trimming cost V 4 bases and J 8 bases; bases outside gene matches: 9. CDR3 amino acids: CASSSTGAFGTQYF. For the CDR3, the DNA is TGTGCCAGCAGCTCAACAGGGGCCTTCGGTACGCAGTATTTT.

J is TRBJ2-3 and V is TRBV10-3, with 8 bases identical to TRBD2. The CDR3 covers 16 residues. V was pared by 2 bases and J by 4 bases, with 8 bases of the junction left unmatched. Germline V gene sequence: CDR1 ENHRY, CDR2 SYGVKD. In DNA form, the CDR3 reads TGTGCCATCAGTGAGAAGGCGGGAGGTGGCCCAGATACGCAGTATTTT. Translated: CAISEKAGGGPDTQYF.

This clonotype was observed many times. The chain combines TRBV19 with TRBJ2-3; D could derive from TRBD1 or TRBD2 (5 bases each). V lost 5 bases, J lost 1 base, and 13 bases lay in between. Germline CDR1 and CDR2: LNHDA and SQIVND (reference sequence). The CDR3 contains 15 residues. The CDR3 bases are TGTGCCAGTAGTTCCGGGGCGCCTGGCACAGATACGCAGTATTTT. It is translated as CASSSGAPGTDTQYF.

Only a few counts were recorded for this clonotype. The CDR3 DNA is TGCAGTGCTAGGGCGTCGAAGGGATTTTTCGGTGAGCAGTTCTTC. Protein sequence: CSARASKGFFGEQFF. The V call is TRBV20-1, the J call TRBJ2-1; D gene uncertain. Germline V gene data show CDR1 as DFQATT and CDR2 as SNEGSKA (reference sequence). This CDR3 region has 15 residues. V dropped 3 bases and J dropped 9 bases, with 21 bases sitting between them.

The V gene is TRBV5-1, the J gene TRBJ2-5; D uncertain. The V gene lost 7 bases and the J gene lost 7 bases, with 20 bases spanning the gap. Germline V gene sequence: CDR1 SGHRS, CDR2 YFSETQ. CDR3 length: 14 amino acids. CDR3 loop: CASGQARSLGTQYF. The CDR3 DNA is TGCGCCAGCGGGCAGGCCAGGTCATTAGGGACCCAGTACTTC.

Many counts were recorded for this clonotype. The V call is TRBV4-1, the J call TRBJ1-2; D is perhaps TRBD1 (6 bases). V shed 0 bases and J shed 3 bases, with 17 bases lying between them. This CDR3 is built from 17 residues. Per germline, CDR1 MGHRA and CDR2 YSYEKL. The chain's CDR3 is CASSQDRSGAQDYGYTF. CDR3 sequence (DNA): TGCGCCAGCAGCCAAGATCGGTCGGGGGCGCAGGACTATGGCTACACCTTC.

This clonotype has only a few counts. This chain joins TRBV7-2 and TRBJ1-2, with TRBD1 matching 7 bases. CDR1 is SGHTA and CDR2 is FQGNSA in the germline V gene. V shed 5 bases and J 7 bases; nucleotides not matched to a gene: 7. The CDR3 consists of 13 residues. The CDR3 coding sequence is TGTGCCAGCAGCCGAGACAGGGAGCTTGGCTACACCTTC. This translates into CASSRDRELGYTF. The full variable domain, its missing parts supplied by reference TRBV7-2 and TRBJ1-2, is GAGVSQSPSNKVTEKGKDVELRCDPISGHTALYWYRQSLGQGLEFLIYFQGNSAPDKSGLPSDRFSAERTGGSVSTLTIQRTQQEDSAVYLCASSRDRELGYTFGSGTRLTVV.

CDR3 nucleotide sequence: TGTGCCAGCAGCTTAGACGCGCGGGAGGTCCCTTCCTCCTACAATGAGCAGTTCTTC. The encoded protein is CASSLDAREVPSSYNEQFF. The V call is TRBV7-8, the J call TRBJ2-1; TRBD2 agrees at 8 bases. There are 19 residues in the CDR3. V was clipped by 1 base and J by 0 bases; unmatched bases: 11. The germline CDR1 and CDR2 sequences are SGHVS and FQNEAQ.

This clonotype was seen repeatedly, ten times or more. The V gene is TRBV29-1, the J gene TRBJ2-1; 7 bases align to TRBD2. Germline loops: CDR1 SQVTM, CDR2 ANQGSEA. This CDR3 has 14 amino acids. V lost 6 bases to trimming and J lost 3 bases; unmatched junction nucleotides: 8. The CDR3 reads CSVDKRGGYNEQFF. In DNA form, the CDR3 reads TGCAGCGTAGATAAGCGGGGAGGCTACAATGAGCAGTTCTTC.

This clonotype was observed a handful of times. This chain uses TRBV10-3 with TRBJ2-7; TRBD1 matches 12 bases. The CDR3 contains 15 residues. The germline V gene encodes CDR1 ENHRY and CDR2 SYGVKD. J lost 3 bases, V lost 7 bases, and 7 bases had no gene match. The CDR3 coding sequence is TGTGCCATCACCCTGGGACAGGGGGCGAACTACGAGCAGTACTTC. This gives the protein CAITLGQGANYEQYF.

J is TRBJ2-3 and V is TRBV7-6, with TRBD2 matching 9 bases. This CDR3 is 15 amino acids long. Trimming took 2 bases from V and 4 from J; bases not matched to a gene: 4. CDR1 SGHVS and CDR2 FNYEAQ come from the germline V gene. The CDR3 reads CASSLLAGRPDTQYF. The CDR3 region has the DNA TGTGCCAGCAGCTTACTAGCGGGGAGGCCAGATACGCAGTATTTT.

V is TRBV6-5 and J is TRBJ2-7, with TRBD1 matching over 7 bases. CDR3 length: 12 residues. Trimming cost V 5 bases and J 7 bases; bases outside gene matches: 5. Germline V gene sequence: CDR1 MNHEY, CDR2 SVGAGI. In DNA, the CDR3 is TGTGCCAGCAGTCCTCAGGGGGAGGAGCAGTACTTC. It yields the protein CASSPQGEEQYF.

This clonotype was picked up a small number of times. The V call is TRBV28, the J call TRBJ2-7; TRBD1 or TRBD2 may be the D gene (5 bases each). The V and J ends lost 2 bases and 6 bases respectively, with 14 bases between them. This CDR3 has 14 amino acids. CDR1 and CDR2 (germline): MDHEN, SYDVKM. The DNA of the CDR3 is TGTGCCAGCAGTTTAATAGACGGGGCCGGCGAGCAGTACTTC. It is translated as CASSLIDGAGEQYF.

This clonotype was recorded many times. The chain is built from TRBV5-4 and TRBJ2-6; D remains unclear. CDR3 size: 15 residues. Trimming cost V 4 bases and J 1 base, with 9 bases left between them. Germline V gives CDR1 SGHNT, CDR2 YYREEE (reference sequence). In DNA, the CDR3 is TGTGCCAGCAGCGCCCCATCTTCTGGGGCCAACGTCCTGACTTTC. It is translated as CASSAPSSGANVLTF.

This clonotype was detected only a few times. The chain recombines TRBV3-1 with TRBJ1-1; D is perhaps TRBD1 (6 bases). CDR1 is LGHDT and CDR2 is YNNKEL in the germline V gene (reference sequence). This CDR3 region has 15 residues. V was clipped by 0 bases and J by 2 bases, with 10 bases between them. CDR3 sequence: CASSQEGGRNTEAFF. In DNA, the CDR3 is TGTGCCAGCAGCCAAGAAGGGGGAAGAAACACTGAAGCTTTCTTT.

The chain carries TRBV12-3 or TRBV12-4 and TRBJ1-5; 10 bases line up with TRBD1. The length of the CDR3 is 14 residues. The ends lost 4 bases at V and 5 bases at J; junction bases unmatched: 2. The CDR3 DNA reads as TGTGCCAGCAGTTATGGACAGGGGGATCAGCCCCAGCATTTT. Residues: CASSYGQGDQPQHF.

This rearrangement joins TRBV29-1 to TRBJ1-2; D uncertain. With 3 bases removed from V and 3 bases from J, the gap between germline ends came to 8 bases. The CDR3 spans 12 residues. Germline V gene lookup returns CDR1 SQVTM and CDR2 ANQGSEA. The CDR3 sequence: CSVEPGYYGYTF. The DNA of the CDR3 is TGCAGCGTTGAGCCGGGTTACTATGGCTACACCTTC.

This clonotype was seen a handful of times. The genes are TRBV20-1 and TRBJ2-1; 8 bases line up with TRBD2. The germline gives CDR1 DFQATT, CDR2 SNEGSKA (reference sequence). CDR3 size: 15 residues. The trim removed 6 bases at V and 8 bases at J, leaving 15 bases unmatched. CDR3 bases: TGCAGTGCCAACCCCCTCCCGGGGGGGCTTGATGAGCAGTTCTTC. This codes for CSANPLPGGLDEQFF.

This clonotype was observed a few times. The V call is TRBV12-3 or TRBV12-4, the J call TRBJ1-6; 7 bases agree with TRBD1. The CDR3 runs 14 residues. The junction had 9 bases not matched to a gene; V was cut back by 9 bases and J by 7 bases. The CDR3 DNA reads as TGTGCCAGTCGCGAACCGGGACAGAATTCACCCCTCCACTTT. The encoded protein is CASREPGQNSPLHF.

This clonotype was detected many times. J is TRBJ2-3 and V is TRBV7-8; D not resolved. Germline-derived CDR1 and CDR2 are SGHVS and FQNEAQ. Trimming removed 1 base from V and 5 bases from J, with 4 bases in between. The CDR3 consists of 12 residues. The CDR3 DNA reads TGTGCCAGCAGCTTAGACTTAGATACGCAGTATTTT. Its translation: CASSLDLDTQYF.

CDR3: CASSFRGQGNIQYF. Written as DNA, the CDR3 is TGTGCCAGCAGTTTCAGGGGACAGGGTAACATTCAGTACTTC. The chain combines TRBV28 with TRBJ2-4, with 9 bases aligning to TRBD1. The CDR3 covers 14 residues. In germline, CDR1 is MDHEN, CDR2 SYDVKM. The trim removed 3 bases at V and 7 bases at J, leaving 4 bases unmatched.